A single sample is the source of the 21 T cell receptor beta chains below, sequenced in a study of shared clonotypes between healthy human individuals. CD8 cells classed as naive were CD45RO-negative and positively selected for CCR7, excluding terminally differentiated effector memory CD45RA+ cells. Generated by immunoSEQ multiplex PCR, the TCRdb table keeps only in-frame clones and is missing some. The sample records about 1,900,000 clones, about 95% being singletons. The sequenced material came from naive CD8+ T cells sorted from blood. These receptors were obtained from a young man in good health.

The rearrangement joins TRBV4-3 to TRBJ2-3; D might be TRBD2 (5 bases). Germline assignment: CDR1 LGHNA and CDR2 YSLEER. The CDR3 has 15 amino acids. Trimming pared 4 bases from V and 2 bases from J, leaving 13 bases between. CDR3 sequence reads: CASSLSLANTDTQYF. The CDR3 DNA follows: TGCGCCAGCAGCCTTAGCCTAGCAAACACAGATACGCAGTATTTT.

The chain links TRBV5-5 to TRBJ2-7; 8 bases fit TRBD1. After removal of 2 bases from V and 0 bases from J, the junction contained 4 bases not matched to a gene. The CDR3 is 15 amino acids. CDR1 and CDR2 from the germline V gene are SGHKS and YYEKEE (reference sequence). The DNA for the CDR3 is TGTGCCAGCAGCTTCACAGGGGGAAGCTCCTACGAGCAGTACTTC. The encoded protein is CASSFTGGSSYEQYF.

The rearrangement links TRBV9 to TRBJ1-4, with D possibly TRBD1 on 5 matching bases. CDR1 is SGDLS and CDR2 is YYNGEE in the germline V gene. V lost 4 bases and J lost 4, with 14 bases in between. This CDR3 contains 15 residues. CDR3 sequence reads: CASSPGTGFNEKLFF. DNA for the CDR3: TGTGCCAGCAGCCCAGGGACGGGATTTAATGAAAAACTGTTTTTT.

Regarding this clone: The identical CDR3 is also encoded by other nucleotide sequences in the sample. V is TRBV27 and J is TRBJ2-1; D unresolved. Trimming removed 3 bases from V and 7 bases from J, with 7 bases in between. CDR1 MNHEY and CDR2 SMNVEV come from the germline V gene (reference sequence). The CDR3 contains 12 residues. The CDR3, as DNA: TGTGCCAGCAGTTTCTCGGGTAATGAGCAGTTCTTC. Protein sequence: CASSFSGNEQFF.

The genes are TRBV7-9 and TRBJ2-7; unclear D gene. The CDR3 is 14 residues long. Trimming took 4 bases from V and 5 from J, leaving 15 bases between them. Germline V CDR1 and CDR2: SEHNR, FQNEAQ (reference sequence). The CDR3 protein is CASSSPLLPDEQYF. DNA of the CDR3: TGTGCCAGCAGCTCGCCCCTTTTACCTGACGAGCAGTACTTC.

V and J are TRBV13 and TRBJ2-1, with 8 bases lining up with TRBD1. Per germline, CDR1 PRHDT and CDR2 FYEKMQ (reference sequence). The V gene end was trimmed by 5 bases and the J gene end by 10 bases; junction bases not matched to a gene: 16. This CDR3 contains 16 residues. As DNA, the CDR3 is TGTGCCAGCAGCACTACGAGGGGACAGGAGACGACGGAGCAGTTCTTC. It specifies CASSTTRGQETTEQFF.

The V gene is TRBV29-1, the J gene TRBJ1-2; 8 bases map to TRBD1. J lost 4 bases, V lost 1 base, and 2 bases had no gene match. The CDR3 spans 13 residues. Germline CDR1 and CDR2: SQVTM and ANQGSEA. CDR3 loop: CSVEGQGTYGYTF. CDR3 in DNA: TGCAGCGTTGAAGGACAGGGGACCTATGGCTACACCTTC. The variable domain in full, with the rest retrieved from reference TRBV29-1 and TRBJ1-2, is SAVISQKPSRDICQRGTSLTIQCQVDSQVTMMFWYRQQPGQSLTLIATANQGSEATYESGFVIDKFPISRPNLTFSTLTVSNMSPEDSSIYLCSVEGQGTYGYTFGSGTRLTVV.

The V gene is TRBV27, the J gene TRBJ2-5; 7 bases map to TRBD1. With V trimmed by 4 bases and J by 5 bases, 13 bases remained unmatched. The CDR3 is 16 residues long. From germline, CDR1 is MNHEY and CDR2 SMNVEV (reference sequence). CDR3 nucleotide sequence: TGTGCCAGCAGTTACCTTCGACAGGGCGGTGAGGAGACCCAGTACTTC. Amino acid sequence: CASSYLRQGGEETQYF.

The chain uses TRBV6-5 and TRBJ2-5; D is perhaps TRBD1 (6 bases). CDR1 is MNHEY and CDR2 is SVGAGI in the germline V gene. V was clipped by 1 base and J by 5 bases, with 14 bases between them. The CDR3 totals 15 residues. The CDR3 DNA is TGTGCCAGCAGTTACTATCAGGGGCCAACGGAGACCCAGTACTTC. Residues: CASSYYQGPTETQYF.

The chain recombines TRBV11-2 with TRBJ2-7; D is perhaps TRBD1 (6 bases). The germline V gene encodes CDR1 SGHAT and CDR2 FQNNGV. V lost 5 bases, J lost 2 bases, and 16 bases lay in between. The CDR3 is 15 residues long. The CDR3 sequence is CASSPGQGTAYEQYF. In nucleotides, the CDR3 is TGTGCCAGCAGCCCAGGGCAGGGGACGGCCTACGAGCAGTACTTC. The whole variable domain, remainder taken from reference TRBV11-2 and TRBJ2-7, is EAGVAQSPRYKIIEKRQSVAFWCNPISGHATLYWYQQILGQGPKLLIQFQNNGVVDDSQLPKDRFSAERLKGVDSTLKIQPAKLEDSAVYLCASSPGQGTAYEQYFGPGTRLTVT.

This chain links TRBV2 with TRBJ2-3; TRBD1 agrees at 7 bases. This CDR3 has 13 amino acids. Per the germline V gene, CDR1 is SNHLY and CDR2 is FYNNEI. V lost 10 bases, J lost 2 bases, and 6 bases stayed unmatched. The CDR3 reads CANRGQSTDTQYF. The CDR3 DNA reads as TGTGCCAACCGGGGACAGTCCACAGATACGCAGTATTTT.

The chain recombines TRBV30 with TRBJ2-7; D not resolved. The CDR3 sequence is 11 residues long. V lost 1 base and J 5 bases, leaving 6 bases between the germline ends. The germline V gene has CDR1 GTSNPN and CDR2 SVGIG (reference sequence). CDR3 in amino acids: CAWSEENEQYF. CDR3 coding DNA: TGTGCCTGGAGTGAAGAAAACGAGCAGTACTTC. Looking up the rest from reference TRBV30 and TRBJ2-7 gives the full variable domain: SQTIHQWPATLVQPVGSPLSLECTVEGTSNPNLYWYRQAAGRGLQLLFYSVGIGQISSEVPQNLSASRPQDRQFILSSKKLLLSDSGFYLCAWSEENEQYFGPGTRLTVT.

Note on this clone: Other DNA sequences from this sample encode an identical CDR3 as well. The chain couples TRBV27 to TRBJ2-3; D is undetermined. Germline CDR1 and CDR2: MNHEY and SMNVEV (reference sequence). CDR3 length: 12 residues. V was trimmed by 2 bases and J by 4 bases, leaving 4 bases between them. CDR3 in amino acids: CASSLTADTQYF. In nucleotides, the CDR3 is TGTGCCAGCAGTTTAACCGCAGATACGCAGTATTTT.

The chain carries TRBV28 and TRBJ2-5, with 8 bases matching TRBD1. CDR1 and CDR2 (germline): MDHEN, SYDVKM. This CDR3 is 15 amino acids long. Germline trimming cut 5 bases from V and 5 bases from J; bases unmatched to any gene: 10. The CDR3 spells CASSPILTGEETQYF. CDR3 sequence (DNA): TGTGCCAGCAGTCCGATCTTGACAGGGGAGGAGACCCAGTACTTC.

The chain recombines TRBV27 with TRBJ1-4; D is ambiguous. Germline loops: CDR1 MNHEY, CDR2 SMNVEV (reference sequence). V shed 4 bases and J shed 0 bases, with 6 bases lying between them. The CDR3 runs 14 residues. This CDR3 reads CASSSLSTNEKLFF. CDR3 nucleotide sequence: TGTGCCAGCAGTTCACTCTCAACTAATGAAAAACTGTTTTTT.

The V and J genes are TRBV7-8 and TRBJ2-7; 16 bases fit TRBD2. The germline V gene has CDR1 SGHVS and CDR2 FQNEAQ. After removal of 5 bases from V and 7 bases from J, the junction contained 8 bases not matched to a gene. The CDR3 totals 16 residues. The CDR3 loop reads CASSKPGLAGGGEQYF. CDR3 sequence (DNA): TGTGCCAGCAGCAAACCGGGACTAGCGGGAGGGGGTGAGCAGTACTTC.

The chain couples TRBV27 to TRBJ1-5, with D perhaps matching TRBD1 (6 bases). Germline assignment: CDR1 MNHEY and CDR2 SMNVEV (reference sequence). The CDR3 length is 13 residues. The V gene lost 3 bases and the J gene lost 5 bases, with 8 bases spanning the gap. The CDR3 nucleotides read TGTGCCAGCAGTTTGAACAGGGATCAGCCCCAGCATTTT. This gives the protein CASSLNRDQPQHF.

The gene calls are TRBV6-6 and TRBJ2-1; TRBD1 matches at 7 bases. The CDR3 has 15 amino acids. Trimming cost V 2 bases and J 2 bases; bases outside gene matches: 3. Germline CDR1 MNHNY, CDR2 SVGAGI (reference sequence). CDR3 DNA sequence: TGTGCCAGCAGTTACGTCGGGACAGCCTACAATGAGCAGTTCTTC. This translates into CASSYVGTAYNEQFF.

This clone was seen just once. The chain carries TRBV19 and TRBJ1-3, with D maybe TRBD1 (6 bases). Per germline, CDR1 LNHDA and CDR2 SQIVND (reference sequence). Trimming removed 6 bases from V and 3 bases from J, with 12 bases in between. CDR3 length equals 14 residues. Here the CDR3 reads CASSLTGNGNTIYF. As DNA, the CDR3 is TGTGCCAGTAGCCTCACAGGGAATGGAAACACCATATATTTT.

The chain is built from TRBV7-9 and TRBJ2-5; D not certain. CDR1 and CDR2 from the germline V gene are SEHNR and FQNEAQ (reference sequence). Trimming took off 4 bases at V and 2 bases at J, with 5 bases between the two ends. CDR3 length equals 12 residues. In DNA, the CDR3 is TGTGCCAGCAGCTCGGATCAAGAGACCCAGTACTTC. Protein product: CASSSDQETQYF.

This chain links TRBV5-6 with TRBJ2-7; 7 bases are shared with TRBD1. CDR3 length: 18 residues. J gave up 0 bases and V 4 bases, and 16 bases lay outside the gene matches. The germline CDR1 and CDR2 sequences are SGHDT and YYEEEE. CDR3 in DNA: TGTGCCAGCAGCATGCGACAGGGCACTTCCCCTAGCTCCTACGAGCAGTACTTC. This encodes CASSMRQGTSPSSYEQYF.